This T cell receptor (beta chain) stems from a study of shared clonotypes between healthy human individuals. Running of the assay took place at deep level. The repertoire was sequenced with immunoSEQ multiplex PCR; TCRdb's copy has only in-frame clones and lacks some. The sample has nearly 2 million clones; approximately 94% are singletons. Selected positively for CCR7 and CD45RO-negative, naive CD8 cells excluded terminally differentiated effector memory CD45RA+ cells. Study-level results: Generally, naive subsets came out with larger estimated richness than memory subsets.

CDR1 is LNHDA, CDR2 SQIVND, per germline (reference sequence). The V end lost 3 bases, the J end lost 3 bases, and 12 bases lay between the germline ends. The CDR3 consists of 15 residues. As concerns this clone: Antigen specificity is unknown.

The rearrangement joins TRBV19 to TRBJ1-5; D unresolved. The TCR was taken from a man aged 18 to 30 in good health. The sequenced material came from naive CD8+ T cells sorted from blood. CDR3 in DNA: TGTGCCAGTAGTATTTCAAGTCAGGTCAATCAGCCCCAGCATTTT. This codes for CASSISSQVNQPQHF.